One and the same sample provided the 4 T cell receptor beta chains below, sequenced in a study of spatial heterogeneity in lung cancer. TCRdb reprocessed the 5' RACE reads with MiXCR, giving one entry per CDR3 protein. The sample records fewer than 45,000 distinct CDR3 sequences, approximately 7% being singletons. Noted time point: sample taken at primary tumor resection. Whole RNA was taken from tumor, nontumor lung or frozen PBMC; it was then sequenced unsorted. The sample in question was PBMCs, obtained at surgery. The receptor source for this set is a female donor with early-stage non-small cell lung cancer.

This chain uses TRBV18 with TRBJ2-3; TRBD2 is a possible D gene (5 bases). Germline V gives CDR1 KGHSH, CDR2 LQKENI. The CDR3 is made up of 14 amino acids. Trimming took 6 bases from V and 3 from J, leaving 13 bases between them. The CDR3 here is CASSRDYATDTQYF. The DNA for the CDR3 is TGTGCCAGCTCTCGGGATTATGCAACAGATACGCAGTATTTT.

This clonotype was seen repeatedly, ten times or more. The chain links TRBV28 to TRBJ2-5, with TRBD2 matching over 7 bases. The germline V gene has CDR1 MDHEN and CDR2 SYDVKM. Trimming cost V 7 bases and J 2 bases; bases outside gene matches: 13. This CDR3 is 16 amino acids long. The CDR3 region is CASNQAGGRVQETQYF. The CDR3 DNA follows: TGTGCCAGCAATCAGGCTGGGGGGAGGGTACAAGAGACCCAGTACTTC.

Ten or more counts support this clonotype. The J gene is TRBJ2-7, the V gene TRBV5-5; D perhaps matches TRBD1 (6 bases). CDR1 and CDR2 (germline): SGHKS, YYEKEE (reference sequence). This CDR3 has 12 residues. V lost 7 bases to trimming and J lost 2 bases, with 10 bases between them. DNA of the CDR3: TGTGCCAGCGTGGGGGCCGCCTACGAGCAGTACTTC. Amino acid sequence: CASVGAAYEQYF.

The rearrangement links TRBV27 to TRBJ2-1, with D tentatively TRBD2 (6 bases). V shed 5 bases and J shed 1 base, with 12 bases lying between them. CDR3 length: 15 residues. Germline V gives CDR1 MNHEY, CDR2 SMNVEV (reference sequence). As DNA, the CDR3 is TGTGCCAGCAGTGTCACTAGCTTATCCTACAATGAGCAGTTCTTC. Translated, it gives CASSVTSLSYNEQFF.